These 5 T cell receptor beta chains were all obtained from the same sample, sequenced in a study of T-cell memory formation after mild COVID-19. Each CDR3 protein is one row after TCRdb ran MiXCR on the 5' RACE reads. The sample contains a few hundred thousand distinct CDR3 sequences, more than 15% of which appear only once. The sequenced sample consisted of PBMCs or a T cell subset sorted from them (not recorded which). These receptors originate from a man aged 18 to 30 who had mild COVID-19 (a few samples of this study predate the infection). Cell type and time point are not known.

This clonotype was picked up a small number of times. The chain has TRBV2 and TRBJ2-3, with no clear D. The V and J ends lost 8 bases and 0 bases respectively, with 3 bases between them. Germline assignment: CDR1 SNHLY and CDR2 FYNNEI. This CDR3 comprises 11 residues. The CDR3, as DNA: TGTGCCAGCGCGAGCACAGATACGCAGTATTTT. Translated: CASASTDTQYF.

This clonotype has only a few counts. The chain carries TRBV6-6 and TRBJ2-1; D not resolved. V shed 6 bases and J shed 0 bases, with 15 bases lying between them. The germline CDR1 and CDR2 sequences are MNHNY and SVGAGI (reference sequence). There are 16 residues in the CDR3. The CDR3 coding sequence is TGTGCCAGCAGCGGACCGCTTCAGAGCTCCTACAATGAGCAGTTCTTC. Its translation is CASSGPLQSSYNEQFF.

The chain combines TRBV6-2 or TRBV6-3 with TRBJ1-2; no definite D call. The germline V and J ends were trimmed by 5 bases and 8 bases, with 15 bases remaining between them. Per the germline V gene, CDR1 is MNHEY and CDR2 is SVGEGT. This CDR3 spans 13 amino acids. The CDR3 DNA reads as TGTGCCAGCAGTCGGGGTAAAAGAGGCGGCTACACCTTC. Translation: CASSRGKRGGYTF.

This clonotype appeared a single time. In DNA form, the CDR3 reads TGCGCCAGCAGTCAATCAGTAGGGTGGGGAGATACGCAGTATTTT. Translating it yields CASSQSVGWGDTQYF. The chain recombines TRBV4-3 with TRBJ2-3; D remains unclear. The germline CDR1 and CDR2 sequences are LGHNA and YSLEER. Trimming shortened V by 6 bases and J by 5 bases, and 18 bases separated the two germline ends. The CDR3 covers 15 residues.

This clonotype appeared a few times. The V call is TRBV5-6, the J call TRBJ2-3, with 7 bases aligning to TRBD2. Trimming cost V 4 bases and J 8 bases; bases outside gene matches: 7. This CDR3 is built from 13 residues. The V gene's germline CDR1 is SGHDT and CDR2 YYEEEE. The CDR3: CASSVRPGGTQYF. CDR3 sequence (DNA): TGTGCCAGCAGCGTTCGCCCGGGGGGTACGCAGTATTTT.